One and the same sample provided the 9 T cell receptor beta chains below, sequenced in a study of blood T cell repertoires in COVID-19. Method: immunoSEQ multiplex PCR; TCRdb's copy keeps in-frame clones and lacks some. This sample carries approximately 110,000 clones, more than 75% of them seen once, and the ten largest clones take 5% to 6.5%. Sequenced sample: peripheral blood. The source of these receptors is a human donor in a cohort sampled during active COVID-19.

The rearrangement joins TRBV5-1 to TRBJ1-1; D is unresolved. The germline gives CDR1 SGHRS, CDR2 YFSETQ. The V and J ends lost 2 bases and 1 base respectively, with 6 bases between them. CDR3 length equals 13 residues. CDR3 bases: TGCGCCAGCAGCTTTCAGGAGAACACTGAAGCTTTCTTT. Translated: CASSFQENTEAFF.

The CDR3 reads CASSFLSIGIQYF. For the CDR3, the DNA is TGTGCCAGCAGTTTCTTGAGTATCGGCATTCAGTACTTC. The chain is built from TRBV27 and TRBJ2-4; D is unresolved. The CDR3 contains 13 residues. Germline V gene sequence: CDR1 MNHEY, CDR2 SMNVEV (reference sequence). V was trimmed by 3 bases and J by 9 bases, leaving 12 bases between them.

The CDR3 here is CASSGQGGLDTQYF. The CDR3 nucleotides read TGTGCCAGCAGCGGACAGGGGGGGTTGGATACGCAGTATTTT. This rearrangement joins TRBV7-2 to TRBJ2-3; 10 bases are a match to TRBD1. This CDR3 is 14 amino acids long. Looked up from germline, CDR1 is SGHTA and CDR2 is FQGNSA. Trimming cost V 5 bases and J 6 bases; bases outside gene matches: 5.

V usage is TRBV7-8 and J usage is TRBJ2-3, with TRBD2 identical over 8 bases. This CDR3 comprises 19 residues. V dropped 1 base and J dropped 4; count of bases not matched to a gene: 16. Germline assignment: CDR1 SGHVS and CDR2 FQNEAQ. For the CDR3, the DNA is TGTGCCAGCAGCTTAGTTGGGTTAGTTGTACTAGCGGAAGCAGATACGCAGTATTTT. This translates into CASSLVGLVVLAEADTQYF.

V is TRBV7-9 and J is TRBJ2-4; 8 bases fit TRBD1. The V and J ends lost 7 bases and 13 bases, in that order; junction bases with no gene match: 6. Germline V gene sequence: CDR1 SEHNR, CDR2 FQNEAQ (reference sequence). This CDR3 region has 11 residues. The CDR3 loop is CASTVGQGQYF. DNA for the CDR3: TGTGCCAGCACCGTCGGACAGGGACAGTACTTC.

This clone was counted a few times. The chain joins TRBV6-6 to TRBJ1-4, with D possibly being TRBD1 (5 bases). Germline CDR1 and CDR2: MNHNY and SVGAGI (reference sequence). The CDR3 length is 15 residues. With 2 bases removed from V and 5 bases from J, the gap between germline ends came to 12 bases. The CDR3 loop is CASSYRAGPNEKLFF. The CDR3 bases are TGTGCCAGCAGTTACAGGGCAGGGCCCAATGAAAAACTGTTTTTT.

This chain's CDR3 is CASTRELNTEAFF. In nucleotides, the CDR3 is TGTGCCAGCACACGAGAGCTCAACACTGAAGCTTTCTTT. J is TRBJ1-1 and V is TRBV6-5; D is uncertain. CDR3 length equals 13 residues. The V end lost 7 bases, the J end lost 2 bases, and 11 bases lay between the germline ends. Germline-derived CDR1 and CDR2 are MNHEY and SVGAGI.

The V and J genes are TRBV27 and TRBJ2-6, with D maybe TRBD1 (5 bases). V was trimmed by 4 bases and J by 1 base, leaving 20 bases between them. This CDR3 region has 19 residues. In germline, CDR1 is MNHEY, CDR2 SMNVEV (reference sequence). The CDR3 protein is CASSSPGLALGSGANVLTF. Here the CDR3 DNA reads TGTGCCAGCAGTTCTCCAGGGTTAGCTCTCGGTTCTGGGGCCAACGTCCTGACTTTC.

The J gene is TRBJ1-5, the V gene TRBV9; D is undetermined. The ends were cut back, 0 bases at V and 3 bases at J, with 10 bases in the middle. The V gene's germline CDR1 is SGDLS and CDR2 YYNGEE. The CDR3 covers 15 residues. The CDR3 loop reads CASSVEGSTNQPQHF. The CDR3 DNA sequence: TGTGCCAGCAGCGTAGAAGGGAGTACCAATCAGCCCCAGCATTTT.